A selection of T cell receptor beta chains follows, all from one sample in a study of blood T cell repertoires in COVID-19. This table comes from immunoSEQ multiplex PCR, and its TCRdb copy is limited to in-frame clones, with some not included. The table records 40,000 to 50,000 clones, about 90% of them present only once. Sample: peripheral blood. These receptors were collected from a human donor in a cohort sampled during active COVID-19. The CDR3 runs from the conserved cysteine through the conserved F or W. Fields, in order: J gene, V gene, clone size, D gene, CDR3 DNA, CDR3 protein. D genes are given only for firm matches. Rows give clone size only sometimes, using once, few, many, or a class for an expanded clone.

>TRBJ2-7|TRBV25-1|-|TRBD2
TGTGCCAGCAGTGCCAGCGGGGGCCCTCCCCTCTACGAGCAGTACTTC
CASSASGGPPLYEQYF
>TRBJ2-3|TRBV3-1/TRBV3-2|-|TRBD2
TGTGCCAGCAGCCAATTAGCGGGAGTACTGGATACGCAGTATTTT
CASSQLAGVLDTQYF
>TRBJ2-7|TRBV7-2|-|TRBD1
TGTGCCAGCAGCGAGGGGACAGGGTGGCACGAGCAGTACTTC
CASSEGTGWHEQYF
>TRBJ2-1|TRBV6-2/TRBV6-3|-|-
TGTGCCAGCAGTTACCGACTAGTACGCAATGAGCAGTTCTTC
CASSYRLVRNEQFF
>TRBJ1-5|TRBV20-1|-|-
TGCAGTGCAAGTCACGAGGGGGGGAGGGATAGCAATCAGCCCCAGCATTTT
CSASHEGGRDSNQPQHF
>TRBJ2-7|TRBV28|-|TRBD1
TGTGCCAGCAGTCCCCTCAGACAGGGGGCTACATACGAGCAGTACTTC
CASSPLRQGATYEQYF
>TRBJ1-6|TRBV14|-|TRBD1
TGTGCCAGCAGCCACGGCAGGGACAGGGTGAACTCACCCCTCCACTTT
CASSHGRDRVNSPLHF
>TRBJ1-2|TRBV6-2/TRBV6-3|-|-
TGTGCCAGCAGCCGACAGTCCTATGGCTACACCTTC
CASSRQSYGYTF
>TRBJ2-3|TRBV2|-|-
TGTGCCACCAAAAAGACCGAGGTCGGCACAGATACGCAGTATTTT
CATKKTEVGTDTQYF
>TRBJ2-7|TRBV7-2|few|TRBD2
TGTGCCAGCAGCGTGGGACTAGCGGCAACCTACGAGCAGTACTTC
CASSVGLAATYEQYF
>TRBJ1-5|TRBV4-1|-|-
TGCGCCAGCAGCCAAGATCTTACCGGGTCGGGACAGCCCCAGCATTTT
CASSQDLTGSGQPQHF
>TRBJ1-1|TRBV7-3|-|-
TGTGCCAGCAGCTTACAGCGGAACACTGAAGCTTTCTTT
CASSLQRNTEAFF
>TRBJ2-2|TRBV2|-|TRBD1
TGTGCCAGCAGCGCGGACAGGACGAACACCGGGGAGCTGTTTTTT
CASSADRTNTGELFF
>TRBJ1-2|TRBV7-2|-|TRBD1
TGTGCCAGCAGCTCCGGGACAGGGGGTAGCTACACCTTC
CASSSGTGGSYTF
>TRBJ1-5|TRBV10-3|-|TRBD1
TGTGCCATCAGATGGGACAGCCACAATCAGCCCCAGCATTTT
CAIRWDSHNQPQHF
>TRBJ2-3|TRBV10-3|-|-
TGTGCCACGACTAGAGGCGCAGATACGCAGTATTTT
CATTRGADTQYF
>TRBJ2-1|TRBV7-8|-|-
TGTGCCAGCAGCTTGGGCATGAGCTCCTACAATGAGCAGTTCTTC
CASSLGMSSYNEQFF
>TRBJ2-7|TRBV28|-|TRBD2
TGTGCCAGCAGTGGACCGGGACCCCTCCGACCTAGCGGGAGGCCCGAACTCTACGAGCAGTACTTC
CASSGPGPLRPSGRPELYEQYF
>TRBJ2-7|TRBV7-2|-|TRBD1
TGTGCCAGCAGCGCCGCCTGGGGACAGGGGACGGACGAGCAGTACTTC
CASSAAWGQGTDEQYF
>TRBJ2-7|TRBV5-1|few|-
TGCGCCAGCAGCCTTTCCGGGACTGGCGTCTACGAGCAGTACTTC
CASSLSGTGVYEQYF
>TRBJ2-7|TRBV4-3|-|-
TGCGCCAGCAGCCAAGAATGGGGGGAGTCCTACGAGCAGTACTTC
CASSQEWGESYEQYF
>TRBJ2-7|TRBV7-2|-|TRBD2
TGTGCCAGCAGCTTTTTGGCTAGCGGCGATGTCTACGAGCAGTACTTC
CASSFLASGDVYEQYF
>TRBJ2-5|TRBV6-2/TRBV6-3|-|TRBD2
TGTGCCAGCAGTTACGATGGCCAGGGAGGGGAGACCCAGTACTTC
CASSYDGQGGETQYF
>TRBJ1-1|TRBV29-1|once|-
TGCAGCGTAGGACTGCTGAACACTGAAGCTTTCTTT
CSVGLLNTEAFF
>TRBJ1-4|TRBV7-9|once|TRBD1
TGTGCCAGCAGCCAAAGAACGTCCCGGGACAGGGAAAAACTGTTTTTT
CASSQRTSRDREKLFF
>TRBJ2-3|TRBV5-1|-|TRBD1
TGCGCCAGCAGCATCTCAGGACAGGGGGCTTCCCAAGATACGCAGTATTTT
CASSISGQGASQDTQYF
>TRBJ1-4|TRBV20-1|-|-
TGCAGTGCTAGTCGCGACACTCCGAAGGTGGTTGGTGAAAAACTGTTTTTT
CSASRDTPKVVGEKLFF
>TRBJ2-7|TRBV9|-|-
TGTGCCAGCAGCAGACTAGAATACGGCGACGAGCAGTACTTC
CASSRLEYGDEQYF
>TRBJ1-6|TRBV27|few|-
TGTGCCAGCAGTTTAGGCCCACCAGATTCACCCCTCCACTTT
CASSLGPPDSPLHF
>TRBJ2-1|TRBV4-2|-|-
TGTGCCAGCAGCTCCCACCACGACGGGAACTCCTACAATGAGCAGTTCTTC
CASSSHHDGNSYNEQFF
>TRBJ2-7|TRBV5-1|-|TRBD1
TGCGCCAGCAGCCCGAGCGGGACAGGGGGCGACGAGCAGTACTTC
CASSPSGTGGDEQYF
>TRBJ2-1|TRBV7-6|-|TRBD2
TGTGCCAGCGGCCGACTAGCGGGAGATGAGCAGTTCTTC
CASGRLAGDEQFF
>TRBJ2-3|TRBV7-3|-|-
TGTGCCAGCAGCTTCCGCGGCCCCACAGATACGCAGTATTTT
CASSFRGPTDTQYF
>TRBJ2-5|TRBV7-9|few|TRBD1
TGTGCCAGCAGCGCCCCACAGGGGTTGGAGACCCAGTACTTC
CASSAPQGLETQYF
>TRBJ2-2|TRBV9|-|-
TGTGCCAGCAGCATCGTGGGCCAAAGGCCGGGATCGGGGGAGCTGTTTTTT
CASSIVGQRPGSGELFF
>TRBJ2-2|TRBV27|-|TRBD2
TGTGCCAGCAGTTTAGAAGCGGGAACGAACACCGGGGAGCTGTTTTTT
CASSLEAGTNTGELFF
>TRBJ1-2|TRBV5-8|-|-
TGTGCCAGCAGCTTGGCCTCCTTTTATGGCTACACCTTC
CASSLASFYGYTF
>TRBJ2-5|TRBV5-1|-|-
TGCGCCAGCAGCCTTAAGGCAGGGCGAGAGACCCAGTACTTC
CASSLKAGRETQYF
>TRBJ2-5|TRBV7-2|-|-
TGTGCCAGCAGCTTAGCGGGGGCTAAAGAGACCCAGTACTTC
CASSLAGAKETQYF
>TRBJ2-7|TRBV30|-|-
TGTGCCTGGAGTGCGGGACTTCAGTCCTACGAGCAGTACTTC
CAWSAGLQSYEQYF
>TRBJ2-1|TRBV5-5|-|TRBD2
TGTGCCAGCAGCTTGGTGGAACCGGGACTAGCAGGTGAGCAGTTCTTC
CASSLVEPGLAGEQFF
>TRBJ2-7|TRBV4-1|-|TRBD1
TGCGCCAGCAGCCGAGATACAGGGGGGTCGGACGAGCAGTACTTC
CASSRDTGGSDEQYF
>TRBJ1-5|TRBV2|-|-
TGTGCCAGCAGTGTCCCTATCCGGGGTAGCAATCAGCCCCAGCATTTT
CASSVPIRGSNQPQHF
>TRBJ1-1|TRBV3-1/TRBV3-2|-|-
TGTGCCAGCAGCCTAAGAGTCCCCGGGAGGTTGTACACTGAAGCTTTCTTT
CASSLRVPGRLYTEAFF
>TRBJ2-7|TRBV15|-|TRBD2
TGTGCCACCAGCAGAGACGGGCTAGCGGGAGGGCCGGACGAGCAGTACTTC
CATSRDGLAGGPDEQYF
>TRBJ2-7|TRBV5-1|-|TRBD2
TGCGCCAGCAGTCCCGGGACTAGCGGTAACTACGAGCAGTACTTC
CASSPGTSGNYEQYF
>TRBJ2-3|TRBV7-2|-|TRBD1
TGTGCCAGCAGCCGGACAGGGGGTAACACAGATACGCAGTATTTT
CASSRTGGNTDTQYF
>TRBJ1-2|TRBV11-2|-|-
TGTGCCAGCAGCTTAGATCCCCAGGGAAACTATGGCTACACCTTC
CASSLDPQGNYGYTF
>TRBJ2-1|TRBV10-3|-|TRBD1
TGTGCCATCAGTGAATTGGGACAGGGGGGGAATGAGCAGTTCTTC
CAISELGQGGNEQFF
>TRBJ2-2|TRBV19|-|TRBD1
TGTGCCAGTACCGGGACAGCGAACACCGGGGAGCTGTTTTTT
CASTGTANTGELFF
>TRBJ1-2|TRBV30|-|TRBD1
TGTGCCTGGAGTTCCGGGACAGGCTATGGCTACACCTTC
CAWSSGTGYGYTF
>TRBJ1-6|TRBV25-1|-|TRBD1
TGTGCCAGCAAGGGACAGACTAATTCACCCCTCCACTTT
CASKGQTNSPLHF
>TRBJ1-5|TRBV27|-|-
TGTGCCAGCCGCGGAGGAGTTAGCAATCAGCCCCAGCATTTT
CASRGGVSNQPQHF
>TRBJ2-1|TRBV29-1|once|TRBD2
TGCAGCGTTGAAACTAGCGGGAGGGGTGAGCAGTTCTTC
CSVETSGRGEQFF
>TRBJ2-7|TRBV18|-|-
TGTGCCAGCTCAGGCGGGTCGGCGTACGAGCAGTACTTC
CASSGGSAYEQYF
>TRBJ1-2|TRBV2|-|-
TGTGCCAGCAGTGAAGCGCCCTGGACAGCTTTAAACTATGGCTACACCTTC
CASSEAPWTALNYGYTF
>TRBJ1-1|TRBV6-2/TRBV6-3|-|-
TGTGCCAGCAGTTACGGACAAAACACTGAAGCTTTCTTT
CASSYGQNTEAFF
>TRBJ2-7|TRBV2|-|TRBD2
TGTGCCAGCATCCGGGAGGGGGGTCTCGAGCAGTACTTC
CASIREGGLEQYF
>TRBJ1-1|TRBV6-5|once|-
TGTGCCAGCAGTTCGTCGACTGAAGCTTTCTTT
CASSSSTEAFF
>TRBJ2-7|TRBV7-9|-|TRBD2
TGTGCCAGCAGCTCCCCCGGGACTAGCGAAACCTACGAGCAGTACTTC
CASSSPGTSETYEQYF